The 16 T cell receptor beta chains given below trace back to one sample, sequenced in a study of blood T cell repertoires in COVID-19 (dated by TCRdb to about 2020). Library creation used the immunoSEQ multiplex PCR assay. TCRdb limited this immuneACCESS table to in-frame rearrangements with V and J called. A share of clones is missing; checked studies link under half to unresolved V genes, and the rest is unexplained. This sample lists a few hundred thousand clones; less than 90% were detected once. The top ten constitute about 7.1% of the sample. Material for sequencing was peripheral blood. The receptor source for this set is a woman in her sixties with COVID-19, enrolled during active disease.

The chain joins TRBV6-5 to TRBJ2-3; 10 positions match TRBD2. J was trimmed by 8 bases and V by 4 bases; bases with no gene match: 12. The CDR3 contains 16 residues. Per germline, CDR1 MNHEY and CDR2 SVGAGI. The CDR3: CASSLSGAGGLGTQYF. In nucleotides, the CDR3 is TGTGCCAGCAGTTTATCGGGAGCGGGGGGGCTGGGTACGCAGTATTTT.

The rearrangement uses TRBV6-5 and TRBJ2-7; 9 bases are a match to TRBD1. The V gene end was trimmed by 5 bases and the J gene end by 6 bases; junction bases not matched to a gene: 5. The germline V gene encodes CDR1 MNHEY and CDR2 SVGAGI. This CDR3 comprises 13 residues. CDR3 residues: CASSTTGGSEQYF. DNA of the CDR3: TGTGCCAGCAGTACCACAGGGGGCTCCGAGCAGTACTTC.

The V gene is TRBV10-2, the J gene TRBJ1-1; D is undetermined. The CDR3 loop spans 13 amino acids. V shed 7 bases and J shed 7 bases, with 16 bases lying between them. CDR1 and CDR2 (germline): WSHSY, SAAADI. CDR3 coding DNA: TGCGCCAGCACACCAGACACCGCCGGTGAAGCTTTCTTT. It codes for CASTPDTAGEAFF.

This clone was detected once. This rearrangement joins TRBV6-5 to TRBJ1-2, with 8 nucleotides matching TRBD1. The J segment lost 7 bases and the V segment lost 6 bases, leaving 10 bases of the junction unmatched. CDR1 is MNHEY, CDR2 SVGAGI, per germline. This CDR3 is built from 14 residues. The CDR3 region has the DNA TGTGCCAGCAGGGCCGGGACAGGATACTCTGGCTACACCTTC. Protein sequence: CASRAGTGYSGYTF.

This clone has a single count. The V call is TRBV29-1, the J call TRBJ2-1; D is perhaps TRBD2 (5 bases). The CDR3 covers 13 residues. Per germline, CDR1 SQVTM and CDR2 ANQGSEA. Trimming pared 6 bases from V and 8 bases from J, leaving 17 bases between. The CDR3 sequence is CSVGLWRADEQFF. CDR3 in DNA: TGCAGCGTGGGTTTGTGGCGGGCCGATGAGCAGTTCTTC.

The rearrangement joins TRBV5-1 to TRBJ2-2; 7 nucleotides align to TRBD1. The CDR3 consists of 15 residues. The ends lost 4 bases at V and 4 bases at J; junction bases unmatched: 7. The germline V gene has CDR1 SGHRS and CDR2 YFSETQ. CDR3 residues: CASSVGQTSTGELFF. The CDR3 DNA follows: TGCGCCAGCAGCGTGGGACAGACAAGCACCGGGGAGCTGTTTTTT.

The rearrangement uses TRBV2 and TRBJ2-1; 8 positions agree with TRBD2. The germline V gene has CDR1 SNHLY and CDR2 FYNNEI. The CDR3 has 14 amino acids. V was pared by 7 bases and J by 4 bases, with 6 bases of the junction left unmatched. CDR3: CASKPGLEYNEQFF. In DNA form, the CDR3 reads TGTGCCAGCAAACCGGGACTAGAATACAATGAGCAGTTCTTC.

The chain combines TRBV27 with TRBJ1-5; tentative D call: TRBD1 (6 bases). This CDR3 is built from 16 residues. V lost 5 bases, J lost 1 base, and 15 bases lay in between. Germline V gene lookup returns CDR1 MNHEY and CDR2 SMNVEV (reference sequence). The DNA of the CDR3 is TGTGCCAGCAGTCAGCATACAGGGCTGAGCAATCAGCCCCAGCATTTT. It translates to CASSQHTGLSNQPQHF.

The chain combines TRBV7-6 with TRBJ2-1; 11 positions match TRBD2. V shed 4 bases and J 2 bases; nucleotides not matched to a gene: 1. From germline, CDR1 is SGHVS and CDR2 FNYEAQ. This CDR3 comprises 15 residues. The CDR3 is CASSSGLAAYNEQFF. CDR3 nucleotide sequence: TGTGCCAGCAGCTCGGGACTAGCGGCCTACAATGAGCAGTTCTTC.

V gene TRBV9 combines with J gene TRBJ1-4; 7 bases map to TRBD1. The V and J ends lost 7 bases and 8 bases, in that order; junction bases with no gene match: 5. This CDR3 region has 12 residues. Germline assignment: CDR1 SGDLS and CDR2 YYNGEE. CDR3 sequence reads: CASQGVGEKLFF. The CDR3 DNA reads as TGTGCCAGCCAGGGGGTCGGAGAAAAACTGTTTTTT.

V usage is TRBV4-1 and J usage is TRBJ2-2, with a weak D call TRBD1 (5 bases). Germline CDR1 MGHRA, CDR2 YSYEKL. V was trimmed by 7 bases and J by 2 bases, leaving 11 bases between them. This CDR3 has 14 residues. The CDR3: CASTWTTNTGELFF. The CDR3 bases are TGCGCCAGCACATGGACAACTAACACCGGGGAGCTGTTTTTT.

The chain links TRBV5-4 to TRBJ2-3; possible D gene TRBD2, 5 bases. Germline CDR1 and CDR2: SGHNT and YYREEE (reference sequence). Trimming pared 4 bases from V and 4 bases from J, leaving 16 bases between. The CDR3 covers 15 residues. The CDR3 DNA sequence: TGTGCCAGCAGCATGGGCCCCGTGGAGGCAGATACGCAGTATTTT. Amino acids: CASSMGPVEADTQYF.

This rearrangement joins TRBV5-1 to TRBJ1-1; D may be TRBD1 (5 bases). The germline V and J ends were trimmed by 2 bases and 2 bases, with 10 bases remaining between them. The germline V gene encodes CDR1 SGHRS and CDR2 YFSETQ. The CDR3 sequence is 14 residues long. The CDR3 loop reads CASSFEGANTEAFF. The CDR3 DNA sequence: TGCGCCAGCAGCTTCGAAGGGGCCAACACTGAAGCTTTCTTT.

This chain uses TRBV11-2 with TRBJ2-1; D gene uncertain. V was pared by 2 bases and J by 0 bases, with 8 bases between. The CDR3 totals 15 residues. Germline lookup yields CDR1 SGHAT and CDR2 FQNNGV. This CDR3 reads CASSLRRSSYNEQFF. The CDR3, as DNA: TGTGCCAGCAGCTTAAGGCGGAGCTCCTACAATGAGCAGTTCTTC.

The rearrangement links TRBV1 to TRBJ2-3; the table's D call of TRBD2 was not tested on the DNA. TRBV1 is a recognized pseudogene. This CDR3 spans 17 amino acids. The CDR3 DNA reads TGCACCAGCAGCGGACCCGGGACTAGCGGGAGCACAGATACGCAGTATTTT. Protein: CTSSGPGTSGSTDTQYF.

V gene TRBV19 combines with J gene TRBJ2-7, with TRBD2 matching over 7 bases. This CDR3 is built from 13 residues. Trimming took 1 base from V and 5 from J; bases not matched to a gene: 2. Germline V gene data show CDR1 as LNHDA and CDR2 as SQIVND (reference sequence). The CDR3 DNA reads TGTGCCAGTAGTATAGGACTAGCCAACGAGCAGTACTTC. Residues: CASSIGLANEQYF.